This T cell receptor (beta chain) was observed in a study of blood T cell repertoires in COVID-19. About the study: Spain, Italy and the United States supplied samples that represented acute and convalescent COVID-19. The cDNA or gDNA used as material had been derived from T cells, B-cell-depleted T cells, or PBMCs.

Original analysis: Reference gene primer amplification yielded estimated nucleated cell counts. Profiled with immunoSEQ multiplex PCR; TCRdb holds only in-frame clones, not every one. D and trimming were read from the DNA, whereas the V and J calls and clone size are those reported in that table. The sample consists of over 350,000 clones, 75% to 90% of them appearing once. This clone has only one observation. Sequencing was done on a sample of peripheral blood. This clonotype was sampled from a woman in her twenties or thirties with acute or convalescent COVID-19.

CDR3 nucleotides: TGCAGTGCTAGTAGACTAGCGGGGAGGGAGACCCAGTACTTC. It is translated as CSASRLAGRETQYF. The rearrangement uses TRBV20-1 and TRBJ2-5; 11 bases line up with TRBD2. The CDR3 length is 14 residues. Germline V lookup: CDR1 DFQATT, CDR2 SNEGSKA (reference sequence). V was pared by 3 bases and J by 5 bases, with 5 bases of the junction left unmatched.